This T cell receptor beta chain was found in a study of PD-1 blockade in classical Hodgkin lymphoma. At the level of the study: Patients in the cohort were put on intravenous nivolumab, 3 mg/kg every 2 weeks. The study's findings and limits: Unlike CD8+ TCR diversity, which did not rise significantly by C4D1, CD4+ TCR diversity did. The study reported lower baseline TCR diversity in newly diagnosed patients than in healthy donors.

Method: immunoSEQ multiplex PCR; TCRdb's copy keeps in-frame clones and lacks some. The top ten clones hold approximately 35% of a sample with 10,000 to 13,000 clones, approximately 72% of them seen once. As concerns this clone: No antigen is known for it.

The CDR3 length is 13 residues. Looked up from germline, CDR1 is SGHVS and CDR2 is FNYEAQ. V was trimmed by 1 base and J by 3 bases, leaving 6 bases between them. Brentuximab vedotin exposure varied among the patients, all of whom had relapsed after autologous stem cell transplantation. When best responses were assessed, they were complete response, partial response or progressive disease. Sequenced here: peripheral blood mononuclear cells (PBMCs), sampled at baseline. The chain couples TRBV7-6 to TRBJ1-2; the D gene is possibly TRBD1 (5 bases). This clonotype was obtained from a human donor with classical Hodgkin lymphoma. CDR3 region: CASSLGGDYGYTF. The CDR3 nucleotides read TGTGCCAGCAGCTTAGGGGGCGACTATGGCTACACCTTC.